The next 5 T cell receptor beta chains were all read from a single sample in a study of a mutant IDH1 vaccine in newly diagnosed glioma. Described time point: baseline, week 1 (first vaccination visit). Treatment denoted: pre-vaccination baseline after standard-of-care therapy. Sequencing used immunoSEQ multiplex PCR; TCRdb keeps in-frame clones, though not all of them. The sample contains tens of thousands of clones, around 80% of which appear only once. Sequencing used peripheral blood mononuclear cells (PBMCs), obtained from a glioma patient treated with radiotherapy, temozolomide or both. The receptors come from a woman younger than 30 with glioma. Some clones in this sample may be carry-over from other donors' samples.

The chain has TRBV6-5 and TRBJ1-1; TRBD1 matches 8 bases. V lost 6 bases and J lost 9; bases outside the gene matches: 6. CDR3 length equals 12 residues. The germline V gene encodes CDR1 MNHEY and CDR2 SVGAGI. The DNA for the CDR3 is TGTGCCAGCAGAGAGACAGGGGATAAAGCTTTCTTT. Protein product: CASRETGDKAFF.

The V call is TRBV10-3, the J call TRBJ1-1; D perhaps matches TRBD1 (5 bases). CDR3 length: 14 residues. Germline-derived CDR1 and CDR2 are ENHRY and SYGVKD. V gave up 10 bases and J gave up 5 bases, with 20 bases separating them. CDR3 nucleotides: TGTGCCAGTGGGGCCGGAGGGGCTTATACTGAAGCTTTCTTT. Its protein product is CASGAGGAYTEAFF.

As for this clone: This is likely a read error, given that the CDR3 carries no conserved phenylalanine or tryptophan at its end. The V and J genes are TRBV19 and TRBJ1-5; TRBD1 might be the D (5 bases). This CDR3 region has 13 residues. From germline, CDR1 is LNHDA and CDR2 SQIVND (reference sequence). The V end was cut by 6 bases, the J end by 6 bases, with 12 bases between. In DNA form, the CDR3 reads TGTGCCAGTAGCTCGGGGGTCAGTCAGCCCCAGCATCTT. Protein: CASSSGVSQPQHL.

The chain is built from TRBV1 and TRBJ2-6. TRBV1 corresponds to a pseudogene. The CDR3 length is 18 residues. The CDR3 DNA reads as TGCACCAGCAGCCCTAAGCTTAAAACGCGACGGGGGGCCAACGTCCTGACTTTC. Translating it yields CTSSPKLKTRRGANVLTF.

V gene TRBV7-2 combines with J gene TRBJ2-2; the D is unclear. V lost 2 bases and J 2 bases, leaving 3 bases between the germline ends. CDR1 and CDR2 (germline): SGHTA, FQGNSA. The CDR3 covers 13 residues. The CDR3 DNA reads TGTGCCAGCAGCTTATTAAACACCGGGGAGCTGTTTTTT. Protein sequence: CASSLLNTGELFF.